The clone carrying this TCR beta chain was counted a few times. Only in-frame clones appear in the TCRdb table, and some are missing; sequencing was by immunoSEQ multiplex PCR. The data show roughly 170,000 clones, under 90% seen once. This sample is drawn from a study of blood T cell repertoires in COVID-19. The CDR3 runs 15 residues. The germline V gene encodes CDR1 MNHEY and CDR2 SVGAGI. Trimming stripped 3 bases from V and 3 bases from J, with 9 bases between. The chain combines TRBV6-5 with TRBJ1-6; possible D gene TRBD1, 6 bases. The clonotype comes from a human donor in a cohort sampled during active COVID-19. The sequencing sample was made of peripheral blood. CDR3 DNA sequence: TGTGCCAGCAGTTATCAGGGACACTATAATTCACCCCTCCACTTT. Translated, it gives CASSYQGHYNSPLHF.